This is a list of T cell receptor beta chains from one sample in a study of early T cells in non-severe SARS-CoV-2 infection. Via MiXCR, TCRdb re-called the 5' RACE reads, giving one row per CDR3 protein. The profile shows around 78,000 distinct CDR3 sequences, over 11% of them singletons. The sequenced material came from whole blood. The origin of the receptors is an adult who was a healthcare worker with PCR-confirmed SARS-CoV-2 infection or an uninfected control (not recorded which). Each CDR3 is given with its conserved first and last residue. A D gene is named only where the DNA matches it firmly. Clone sizes are given selectively: once, few, many, or a class where the clone is expanded.

j_gene: TRBJ2-3
abundance: NA
d_gene: NA
v_gene: TRBV11-2
CDR3nt: TGTGCCAGCAGCCCATCGCCGGGGGTGGCAGATACGCAGTATTTT
CDR3aa: CASSPSPGVADTQYF

j_gene: TRBJ1-3
abundance: NA
d_gene: TRBD1
v_gene: TRBV28
CDR3nt: TGTGCCAGCAGTTTGGGGACAGCTTCTGGAAACACCATATATTTT
CDR3aa: CASSLGTASGNTIYF

j_gene: TRBJ1-2
abundance: few
d_gene: NA
v_gene: TRBV19
CDR3nt: TGTGCCAGTAGTACCGCCGGCGGCTACACCTTC
CDR3aa: CASSTAGGYTF

j_gene: TRBJ2-1
abundance: few
d_gene: NA
v_gene: TRBV5-6
CDR3nt: TGTGCCAGCAGCTTAGGGCAGGGGGAGCAGTTCTTC
CDR3aa: CASSLGQGEQFF

j_gene: TRBJ1-1
abundance: once
d_gene: NA
v_gene: TRBV29-1
CDR3nt: TGCAGCGTTGATCCCGGGGAGGGCACTGAAGCTTTCTTT
CDR3aa: CSVDPGEGTEAFF

j_gene: TRBJ2-5
abundance: many
d_gene: TRBD2
v_gene: TRBV7-7
CDR3nt: TGTGCTAGCAGCCTGGGGACTAGCGGCCAAGAGACCCAGTACTTC
CDR3aa: CASSLGTSGQETQYF

j_gene: TRBJ1-5
abundance: few
d_gene: NA
v_gene: TRBV7-9
CDR3nt: TGTGCCAGCAGCTTAGCGGACCCTAGCAATCAGCCCCAGCATTTT
CDR3aa: CASSLADPSNQPQHF

j_gene: TRBJ1-5
abundance: few
d_gene: NA
v_gene: TRBV10-2
CDR3nt: TGCGCCAGCAGTGAGAAGGGCGGTCAGCCCCAGCATTTT
CDR3aa: CASSEKGGQPQHF

j_gene: TRBJ2-3
abundance: many
d_gene: TRBD2
v_gene: TRBV2
CDR3nt: TGTGCCAGCAGTGGACTAGCTGCCACAGATACGCAGTATTTT
CDR3aa: CASSGLAATDTQYF

j_gene: TRBJ2-2
abundance: NA
d_gene: TRBD1
v_gene: TRBV6-5
CDR3nt: TGTGCCAGCAGGCGCCCCGGGACAGGGTACGGGGAGCTGTTTTTT
CDR3aa: CASRRPGTGYGELFF

j_gene: TRBJ1-5
abundance: few
d_gene: NA
v_gene: TRBV29-1
CDR3nt: TGCAGCGTGGAAGGCCCAGAGAATCAGCCCCAGCATTTT
CDR3aa: CSVEGPENQPQHF

j_gene: TRBJ2-5
abundance: many
d_gene: NA
v_gene: TRBV7-6
CDR3nt: TGTGCCAGCAGCTTATTTGGGGGCGATCAAGAGACCCAGTACTTC
CDR3aa: CASSLFGGDQETQYF

j_gene: TRBJ1-3
abundance: few
d_gene: NA
v_gene: TRBV7-8
CDR3nt: TGTGCCAGCAGCTTAGGGGTGGGGTTTAGCTCGGGAAACACCATATATTTT
CDR3aa: CASSLGVGFSSGNTIYF

j_gene: TRBJ1-5
abundance: few
d_gene: NA
v_gene: TRBV6-6
CDR3nt: TGTGCCACGAAACCAGGGTTAGGACAGCCCCAGCATTTT
CDR3aa: CATKPGLGQPQHF

j_gene: TRBJ1-1
abundance: many
d_gene: NA
v_gene: TRBV29-1
CDR3nt: TGCAGCGTTGTGCCCCTGAACACTGAAGCTTTCTTT
CDR3aa: CSVVPLNTEAFF

j_gene: TRBJ2-3
abundance: few
d_gene: NA
v_gene: TRBV6-2/TRBV6-3
CDR3nt: TGTGCCAGCAGCCAGACTATTCTGGCCCAGTATTTT
CDR3aa: CASSQTILAQYF

j_gene: TRBJ2-7
abundance: many
d_gene: NA
v_gene: TRBV18
CDR3nt: TGTGCCAGCTCACCACGAGGCGGGCCGGAAGAGCAGTACTTC
CDR3aa: CASSPRGGPEEQYF

j_gene: TRBJ2-7
abundance: few
d_gene: NA
v_gene: TRBV7-9
CDR3nt: TGTGCCAGCAGCTCGGTAGGGGACCACGAGCAGTACTTC
CDR3aa: CASSSVGDHEQYF

j_gene: TRBJ2-1
abundance: few
d_gene: TRBD1
v_gene: TRBV19
CDR3nt: TGTGCCAGTAAAAGACAGGGTTTTAGCTTGGGCAATGAGCAGTTCTTC
CDR3aa: CASKRQGFSLGNEQFF

j_gene: TRBJ1-1
abundance: many
d_gene: NA
v_gene: TRBV10-3
CDR3nt: TGTGCCATCAGATTGACAGGGAACACTGAAGCTTTCTTT
CDR3aa: CAIRLTGNTEAFF

j_gene: TRBJ2-7
abundance: NA
d_gene: TRBD2
v_gene: TRBV5-1
CDR3nt: TGCGCCAGCAGTATGGAGGGAGGGTCCACCTACGAGCAGTACTTC
CDR3aa: CASSMEGGSTYEQYF

j_gene: TRBJ2-2
abundance: NA
d_gene: NA
v_gene: TRBV6-4
CDR3nt: TGTGCCAGCAGCCCGGGGGAAACAGGGGTTGAAGTCACCGGGGAGCTGTTTTTT
CDR3aa: CASSPGETGVEVTGELFF

j_gene: TRBJ2-3
abundance: few
d_gene: NA
v_gene: TRBV6-6
CDR3nt: TGTGCCAGCAAAGGGGGGGGCGCGCAGTATTTT
CDR3aa: CASKGGGAQYF

j_gene: TRBJ2-3
abundance: few
d_gene: TRBD2
v_gene: TRBV7-6
CDR3nt: TGTGCCAGCAGCCTCCTTGGCGGGGGGGCCCCAGATACGCAGTATTTT
CDR3aa: CASSLLGGGAPDTQYF

j_gene: TRBJ2-7
abundance: many
d_gene: TRBD1
v_gene: TRBV6-1
CDR3nt: TGTGCCAGCAGTGGGGACAGTTTCCCCTACGAGCAGTACTTC
CDR3aa: CASSGDSFPYEQYF

j_gene: TRBJ1-1
abundance: NA
d_gene: NA
v_gene: TRBV18
CDR3nt: TGTGCCAGCTCACCGGACAGAGCTCAAGCTTTCTTT
CDR3aa: CASSPDRAQAFF

j_gene: TRBJ1-4
abundance: few
d_gene: TRBD1
v_gene: TRBV11-2
CDR3nt: TGTGCCAGCAGCCGAACCGGGACAGGGGGTGCAAAACTGTTTTTT
CDR3aa: CASSRTGTGGAKLFF

j_gene: TRBJ2-3
abundance: many
d_gene: TRBD1
v_gene: TRBV7-9
CDR3nt: TGTGCCAGCAGCCCTAACAGGGGAAATTTTCGTCGTACGCAGTATTTT
CDR3aa: CASSPNRGNFRRTQYF

j_gene: TRBJ1-3
abundance: few
d_gene: NA
v_gene: TRBV21-1
CDR3nt: NA
CDR3aa: CASSLIVARGTSDGNTIYF

j_gene: TRBJ1-2
abundance: many
d_gene: NA
v_gene: TRBV28
CDR3nt: TGTGCCAGCAGGCCGACAGCGGTCTATGGCTACACCTTC
CDR3aa: CASRPTAVYGYTF

j_gene: TRBJ2-1
abundance: few
d_gene: NA
v_gene: TRBV11-2
CDR3nt: TGTGCCAGCAGCTTAGAGTCGGGGATGGTTTACAATGAGCAGTTCTTC
CDR3aa: CASSLESGMVYNEQFF

j_gene: TRBJ2-1
abundance: NA
d_gene: TRBD2
v_gene: TRBV6-2/TRBV6-3
CDR3nt: TGTGCCAGCTGCAGACTAGCGGTGGATGAGCAGTTCTTC
CDR3aa: CASCRLAVDEQFF

j_gene: TRBJ1-2
abundance: few
d_gene: TRBD1
v_gene: TRBV19
CDR3nt: TGTGCCAGTAACCCCAGGGGGAGAGTTTATGGCTACACCTTC
CDR3aa: CASNPRGRVYGYTF

j_gene: TRBJ2-1
abundance: few
d_gene: TRBD2
v_gene: TRBV7-2
CDR3nt: TGTGCCAGCAGCCCGCAACTAGCGGGGGCGCGGAATGAGCAGTTCTTC
CDR3aa: CASSPQLAGARNEQFF

j_gene: TRBJ1-4
abundance: few
d_gene: TRBD1
v_gene: TRBV29-1
CDR3nt: TGCAGCGTTTATGGGACAGGGGCTGAAAAACTGTTTTTT
CDR3aa: CSVYGTGAEKLFF

j_gene: TRBJ2-3
abundance: NA
d_gene: NA
v_gene: TRBV7-9
CDR3nt: TGTGCCAGCAGCGCGCGGGACTTTAGCACAGATACGCAGTATTTT
CDR3aa: CASSARDFSTDTQYF

j_gene: TRBJ2-7
abundance: many
d_gene: TRBD2
v_gene: TRBV20-1
CDR3nt: TGCAGTGCTAGAGACCTAGCGGGATCTCCCTACGAGCAGTACTTC
CDR3aa: CSARDLAGSPYEQYF

j_gene: TRBJ2-4
abundance: few
d_gene: NA
v_gene: TRBV28
CDR3nt: TGTGCCAGCAAAAGGACACCTACCTCCGGCATTCAGTACTTC
CDR3aa: CASKRTPTSGIQYF

j_gene: TRBJ1-3
abundance: NA
d_gene: TRBD1
v_gene: TRBV12-3/TRBV12-4
CDR3nt: TGTGCCAGCAGTCTTAGACCGGGACAGGGAAACACCATATATTTT
CDR3aa: CASSLRPGQGNTIYF

j_gene: TRBJ1-5
abundance: many
d_gene: NA
v_gene: TRBV20-1
CDR3nt: TGCAGTGCGATAGGGTCAGGCGATCAGCCCCAGCATTTT
CDR3aa: CSAIGSGDQPQHF

j_gene: TRBJ1-5
abundance: NA
d_gene: NA
v_gene: TRBV20-1
CDR3nt: TGCAGTGCGCGAGACGCATTAACGGACGGCCCTTGGGGTAGCAATCAGCCCCAGCATTTT
CDR3aa: CSARDALTDGPWGSNQPQHF

j_gene: TRBJ1-2
abundance: NA
d_gene: NA
v_gene: TRBV7-9
CDR3nt: TGTGCCAGCAGCTATGGGATATCCCGCTATGGCTACACCTTC
CDR3aa: CASSYGISRYGYTF

j_gene: TRBJ2-3
abundance: many
d_gene: NA
v_gene: TRBV29-1
CDR3nt: TGCAGTAGTACAGACACTTATGAGGAAGATACGCAGTATTTT
CDR3aa: CSSTDTYEEDTQYF

j_gene: TRBJ1-5
abundance: NA
d_gene: TRBD1
v_gene: TRBV10-1
CDR3nt: TGCGCCAGCAGTAGACCCGGGACAGACACCCCCATTGGGCCCCAGCATTTT
CDR3aa: CASSRPGTDTPIGPQHF

j_gene: TRBJ1-2
abundance: many
d_gene: NA
v_gene: TRBV6-6
CDR3nt: TGTGCCAGCAGTAGTGGGAAAGCTAACTATGGCTACACCTTC
CDR3aa: CASSSGKANYGYTF

j_gene: TRBJ1-4
abundance: many
d_gene: NA
v_gene: TRBV28
CDR3nt: TGTGCCAGTCGCAGGCGGGGGGGGATGCTGTTTTTT
CDR3aa: CASRRRGGMLFF

j_gene: TRBJ2-3
abundance: NA
d_gene: TRBD1
v_gene: TRBV7-6
CDR3nt: TGTGCCAGCAGCTCGACAGGGGTTACGCAGTATTTT
CDR3aa: CASSSTGVTQYF

j_gene: TRBJ2-2
abundance: NA
d_gene: NA
v_gene: TRBV15
CDR3nt: TGTGCCGCCAACCAAGGGACTAACACCGGGGAGCTGTTTTTT
CDR3aa: CAANQGTNTGELFF

j_gene: TRBJ2-5
abundance: few
d_gene: TRBD1
v_gene: TRBV18
CDR3nt: TGTGCCAGCTCACCTGGACAGGTTGAGACCCAGTACTTC
CDR3aa: CASSPGQVETQYF

j_gene: TRBJ2-1
abundance: many
d_gene: NA
v_gene: TRBV5-1
CDR3nt: TGCGCCAGCAGCTTGCGGACAGACCTGGGGAATGAGCAGTTCTTC
CDR3aa: CASSLRTDLGNEQFF

j_gene: TRBJ2-1
abundance: NA
d_gene: NA
v_gene: TRBV5-1
CDR3nt: TGCGCCAGCAGCTTGGTGCGTGGGGCGGGTGAGCAGTTCTTC
CDR3aa: CASSLVRGAGEQFF

j_gene: TRBJ2-5
abundance: NA
d_gene: TRBD2
v_gene: TRBV6-5
CDR3nt: TGTGCCAGCAGCCAAAAGACTAGCGGGAGATTTAAGACCCAGTACTTC
CDR3aa: CASSQKTSGRFKTQYF

j_gene: TRBJ1-2
abundance: NA
d_gene: TRBD1
v_gene: TRBV5-1
CDR3nt: TGCGCCAGCAGCTTCCGACAGGGGCTTGGCTACACCTTC
CDR3aa: CASSFRQGLGYTF

j_gene: TRBJ1-2
abundance: few
d_gene: NA
v_gene: TRBV29-1
CDR3nt: TGCAGCGTTGATGTCTGGGACTCCCAAGGTCAATATGGCTACACCTTC
CDR3aa: CSVDVWDSQGQYGYTF

j_gene: TRBJ2-2
abundance: many
d_gene: NA
v_gene: TRBV6-6
CDR3nt: TGTGCCAGCAGTTACGGTCGGGGATCCACCGGGGAGCTGTTTTTT
CDR3aa: CASSYGRGSTGELFF

j_gene: TRBJ2-3
abundance: NA
d_gene: NA
v_gene: TRBV10-3
CDR3nt: TGTGCCATCAGTGATCGCCCAAGCACAGATACGCAGTATTTT
CDR3aa: CAISDRPSTDTQYF

j_gene: TRBJ2-3
abundance: few
d_gene: NA
v_gene: TRBV18
CDR3nt: TGTGCCAGCTCACCTTCTACGAACACAGATACGCAGTATTTT
CDR3aa: CASSPSTNTDTQYF

j_gene: TRBJ1-1
abundance: many
d_gene: TRBD1
v_gene: TRBV3-1
CDR3nt: TGTGCCAGCAGCCAACTAAACAGGGGAACTGAAGCTTTCTTT
CDR3aa: CASSQLNRGTEAFF

j_gene: TRBJ1-5
abundance: many
d_gene: TRBD1
v_gene: TRBV6-1
CDR3nt: TGTGCCAGCAGCGGGTACAGGGGAGATCAGCCCCAGCATTTT
CDR3aa: CASSGYRGDQPQHF